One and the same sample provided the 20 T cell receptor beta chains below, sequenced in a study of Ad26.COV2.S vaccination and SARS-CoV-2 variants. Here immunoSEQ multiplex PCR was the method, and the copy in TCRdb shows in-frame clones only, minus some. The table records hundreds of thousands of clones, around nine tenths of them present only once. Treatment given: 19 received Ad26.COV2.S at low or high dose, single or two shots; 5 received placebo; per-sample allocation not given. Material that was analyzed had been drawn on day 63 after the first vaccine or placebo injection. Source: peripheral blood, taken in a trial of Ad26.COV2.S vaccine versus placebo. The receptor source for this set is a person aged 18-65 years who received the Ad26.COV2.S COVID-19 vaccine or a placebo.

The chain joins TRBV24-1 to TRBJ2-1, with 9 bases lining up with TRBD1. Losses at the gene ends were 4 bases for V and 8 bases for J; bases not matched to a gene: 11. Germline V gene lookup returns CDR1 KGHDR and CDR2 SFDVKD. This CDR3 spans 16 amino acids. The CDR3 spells CATSDAGTGSIHEQFF. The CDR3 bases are TGTGCCACCAGTGACGCCGGGACAGGGAGTATCCATGAGCAGTTCTTC.

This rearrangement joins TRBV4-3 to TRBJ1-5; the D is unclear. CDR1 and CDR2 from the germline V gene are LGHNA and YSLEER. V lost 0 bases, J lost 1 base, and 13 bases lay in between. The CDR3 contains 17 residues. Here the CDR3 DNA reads TGCGCCAGCAGCCAAGATTTGTCCCATACAAGCAATCAGCCCCAGCATTTT. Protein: CASSQDLSHTSNQPQHF.

The CDR3 DNA reads as TGTGCCAGCAGTTTCTTAGCGGGGGGGAACATTCAGTACTTC. Its translation is CASSFLAGGNIQYF. The V and J genes are TRBV28 and TRBJ2-4; 11 bases align to TRBD2. V lost 3 bases, J lost 7 bases, and 2 bases stayed unmatched. From germline, CDR1 is MDHEN and CDR2 SYDVKM. This CDR3 has 14 amino acids. Drawing the rest from reference TRBV28 and TRBJ2-4, the complete variable domain is DVKVTQSSRYLVKRTGEKVFLECVQDMDHENMFWYRQDPGLGLRLIYFSYDVKMKEKGDIPEGYSVSREKKERFSLILESASTNQTSMYLCASSFLAGGNIQYFGAGTRLSVL.

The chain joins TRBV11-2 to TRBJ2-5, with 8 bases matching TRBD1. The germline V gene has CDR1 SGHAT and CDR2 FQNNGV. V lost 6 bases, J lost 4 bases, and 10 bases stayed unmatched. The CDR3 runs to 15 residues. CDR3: CASRARQGARETQYF. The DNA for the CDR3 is TGTGCCAGCAGGGCGCGGCAGGGGGCGCGAGAGACCCAGTACTTC.

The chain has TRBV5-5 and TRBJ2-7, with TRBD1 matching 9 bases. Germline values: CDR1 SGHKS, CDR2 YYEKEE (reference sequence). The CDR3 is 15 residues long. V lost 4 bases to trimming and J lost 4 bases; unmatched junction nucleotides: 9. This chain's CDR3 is CASSTTGTGFYEQYF. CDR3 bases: TGTGCCAGCAGCACTACCGGGACAGGGTTTTACGAGCAGTACTTC.

CDR3 in amino acids: CASSSGLTETQYF. CDR3 DNA sequence: TGTGCCAGCAGCTCCGGGCTCACCGAGACCCAGTACTTC. The chain is built from TRBV5-5 and TRBJ2-5; the D is unclear. CDR1 and CDR2 from the germline V gene are SGHKS and YYEKEE (reference sequence). Trimming removed 3 bases from V and 5 bases from J, with 11 bases in between. This CDR3 has 13 residues.

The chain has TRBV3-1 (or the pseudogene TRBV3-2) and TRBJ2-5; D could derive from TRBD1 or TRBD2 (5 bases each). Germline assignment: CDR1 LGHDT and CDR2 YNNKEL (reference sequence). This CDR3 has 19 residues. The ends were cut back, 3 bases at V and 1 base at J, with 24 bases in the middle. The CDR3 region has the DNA TGTGCCAGCAGCCAGGACCCCGGGACGACCGTGACCTCCCAAGAGACCCAGTACTTC. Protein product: CASSQDPGTTVTSQETQYF.

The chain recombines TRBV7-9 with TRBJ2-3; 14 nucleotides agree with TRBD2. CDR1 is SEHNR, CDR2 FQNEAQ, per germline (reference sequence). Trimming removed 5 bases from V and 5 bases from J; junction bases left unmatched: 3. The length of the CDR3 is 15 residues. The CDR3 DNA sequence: TGTGCCAGCAGCGCGACTAGCGGGGGGGGAGATACGCAGTATTTT. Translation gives CASSATSGGGDTQYF.

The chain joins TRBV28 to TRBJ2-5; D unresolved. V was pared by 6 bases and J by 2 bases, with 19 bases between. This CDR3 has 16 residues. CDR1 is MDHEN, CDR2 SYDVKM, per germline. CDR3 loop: CASSSYLGPRQETQYF. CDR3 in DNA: TGTGCCAGCAGCTCTTACCTTGGGCCCCGGCAAGAGACCCAGTACTTC.

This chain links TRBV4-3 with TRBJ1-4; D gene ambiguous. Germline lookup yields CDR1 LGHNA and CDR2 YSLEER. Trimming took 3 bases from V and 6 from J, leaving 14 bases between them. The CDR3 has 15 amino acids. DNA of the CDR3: TGCGCCAGCAGCCAGGATCGCAGGAAACATGAAAAACTGTTTTTT. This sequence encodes CASSQDRRKHEKLFF.

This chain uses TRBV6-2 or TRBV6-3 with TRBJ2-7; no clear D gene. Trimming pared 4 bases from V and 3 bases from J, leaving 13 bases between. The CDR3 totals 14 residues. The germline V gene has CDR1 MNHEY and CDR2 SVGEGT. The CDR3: CASSWYGANYEQYF. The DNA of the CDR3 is TGTGCCAGCAGTTGGTACGGAGCTAACTACGAGCAGTACTTC.

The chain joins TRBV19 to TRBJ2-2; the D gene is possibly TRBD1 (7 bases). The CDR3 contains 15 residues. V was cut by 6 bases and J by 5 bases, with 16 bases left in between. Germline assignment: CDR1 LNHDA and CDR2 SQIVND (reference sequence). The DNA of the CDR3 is TGTGCCAGTAGCCCCGGCGGGACAGCGACCGGGGAGCTGTTTTTT. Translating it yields CASSPGGTATGELFF.

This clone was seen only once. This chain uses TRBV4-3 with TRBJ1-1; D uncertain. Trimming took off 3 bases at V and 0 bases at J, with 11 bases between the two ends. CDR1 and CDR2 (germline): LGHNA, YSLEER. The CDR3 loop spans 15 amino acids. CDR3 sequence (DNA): TGCGCCAGCAGCCAGTGGGCCGACATGAACACTGAAGCTTTCTTT. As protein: CASSQWADMNTEAFF.

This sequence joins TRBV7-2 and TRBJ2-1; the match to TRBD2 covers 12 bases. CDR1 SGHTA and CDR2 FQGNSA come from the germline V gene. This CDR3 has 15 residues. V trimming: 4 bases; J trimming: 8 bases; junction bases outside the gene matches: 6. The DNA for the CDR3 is TGTGCCAGCAGCTCAGGACTAGCGGGGTTCGATGAGCAGTTCTTC. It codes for CASSSGLAGFDEQFF.

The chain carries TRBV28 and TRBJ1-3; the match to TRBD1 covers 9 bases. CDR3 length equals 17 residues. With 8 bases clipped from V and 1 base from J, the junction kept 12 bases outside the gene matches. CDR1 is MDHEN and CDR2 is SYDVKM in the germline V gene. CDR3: CASGTGQGRRSGNTIYF. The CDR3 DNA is TGTGCCAGCGGAACGGGACAGGGACGTAGGTCTGGAAACACCATATATTTT.

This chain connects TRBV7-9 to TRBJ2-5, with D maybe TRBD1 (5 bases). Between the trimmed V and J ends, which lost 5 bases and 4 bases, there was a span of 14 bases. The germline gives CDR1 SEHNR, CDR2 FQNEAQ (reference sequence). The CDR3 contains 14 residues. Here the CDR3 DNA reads TGTGCCAGCAGCCCTAAGACAGCGAGAGAGACCCAGTACTTC. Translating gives CASSPKTARETQYF. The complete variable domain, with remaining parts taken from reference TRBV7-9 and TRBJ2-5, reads DTGVSQNPRHKITKRGQNVTFRCDPISEHNRLYWYRQTLGQGPEFLTYFQNEAQLEKSRLLSDRFSAERPKGSFSTLEIQRTEQGDSAMYLCASSPKTARETQYFGPGTRLLVL.

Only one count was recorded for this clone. CDR3 sequence reads: CASSPGLFSYEQYF. DNA for the CDR3: TGCGCCAGCAGCCCCGGACTTTTCTCCTACGAGCAGTACTTC. The chain links TRBV5-1 to TRBJ2-7; D perhaps matches TRBD2 (5 bases). The CDR3 is 14 amino acids. V lost 4 bases and J 0 bases, leaving 11 bases between the germline ends. Per germline, CDR1 SGHRS and CDR2 YFSETQ. Full variable domain (missing parts from reference TRBV5-1 and TRBJ2-7): KAGVTQTPRYLIKTRGQQVTLSCSPISGHRSVSWYQQTPGQGLQFLFEYFSETQRNKGNFPGRFSGRQFSNSRSEMNVSTLELGDSALYLCASSPGLFSYEQYFGPGTRLTVT.

The CDR3 DNA reads as TGCGCCAGCAGCCAAGATCGGGCACAGCCCCAGCATTTT. Its translation is CASSQDRAQPQHF. The genes are TRBV4-3 and TRBJ1-5; D is uncertain. Trimming shortened V by 0 bases and J by 7 bases, and 7 bases separated the two germline ends. Germline V gives CDR1 LGHNA, CDR2 YSLEER. The CDR3 has 13 amino acids.

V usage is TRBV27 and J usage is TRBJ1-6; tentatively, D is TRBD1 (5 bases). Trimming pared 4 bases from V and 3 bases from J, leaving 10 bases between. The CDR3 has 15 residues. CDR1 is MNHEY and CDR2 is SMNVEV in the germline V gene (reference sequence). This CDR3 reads CASSSPGFYNSPLHF. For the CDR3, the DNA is TGTGCCAGCAGTTCCCCAGGGTTCTATAATTCACCCCTCCACTTT.

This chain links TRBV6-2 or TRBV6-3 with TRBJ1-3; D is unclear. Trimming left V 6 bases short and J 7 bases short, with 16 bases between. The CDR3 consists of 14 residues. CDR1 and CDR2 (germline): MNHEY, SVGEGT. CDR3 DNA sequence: TGTGCCAGCAGCCCATACAAGGCCATCAACACCATATATTTT. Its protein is CASSPYKAINTIYF.